This T cell receptor (beta chain) was found in a study of cytomegalovirus exposure and HLA in healthy donors. The wider study: Sequencing of 150 million to 200 million T cells in an earlier analysis found around 110 million unique TCR beta sequences. Study-wide results and caveats: Later analysis identified a missense DCLRE1C variant that was linked to TCR beta V- and J-gene trimming. Common viral pathogens were later found to be apparently linked to several of the most significant clusters.

Germline CDR1 SGHRS, CDR2 YFSETQ. This CDR3 has 17 amino acids. V lost 4 bases to trimming and J lost 10 bases; unmatched junction nucleotides: 12. A remark on this clone: Its antigen is currently unknown.

Vbeta (60) and Jbeta (13) primers were used in the PCR. Here immunoSEQ multiplex PCR was the method, and the copy in TCRdb shows in-frame clones only, minus some. The sample holds over 85,000 clones, 70% to 85% seen once. The receptor was derived from a man between 25 and 39 years old in good health and CMV-seropositive. Sequencing used PBMCs. The chain recombines TRBV5-1 with TRBJ1-6; 12 nucleotides agree with TRBD1. In DNA form, the CDR3 reads TGCGCCAGCAGCCTGTTTGACCGGGACAGGGGGCTCTCACCCCTCCACTTT. It specifies CASSLFDRDRGLSPLHF.